The 24 T cell receptor beta chains listed next were all sequenced from one sample in a study of control samples from healthy donors and cancer patients. Using immunoSEQ multiplex PCR, the repertoire was profiled, and TCRdb retains in-frame clones only, with some absent. The sample consists of roughly 190,000 clones, roughly nine tenths of them appearing once. Sequencing was done on a sample of blood. The origin of the receptors is a young man in good health.

This sequence joins TRBV5-1 and TRBJ1-1; tentatively, D is TRBD1 (5 bases). This CDR3 contains 16 residues. The germline CDR1 and CDR2 sequences are SGHRS and YFSETQ. Trimming left V 4 bases short and J 3 bases short, with 19 bases between. CDR3 nucleotides: TGCGCCAGCAGCCTAACGGGTGCAGGGCGAGACACTGAAGCTTTCTTT. Translated, it gives CASSLTGAGRDTEAFF.

The rearrangement links TRBV3-1 (or the pseudogene TRBV3-2) to TRBJ2-4; D perhaps matches TRBD2 (6 bases). Deletions cut 2 bases from V and 3 bases from J, with 20 bases between. Germline V lookup: CDR1 LGHDT, CDR2 YNNKEL (reference sequence). CDR3 size: 18 residues. This chain's CDR3 is CASSQSGKGGGNKNIQYF. CDR3 coding DNA: TGTGCCAGCAGCCAAAGTGGGAAGGGTGGAGGGAACAAAAACATTCAGTACTTC.

V gene TRBV6-5 combines with J gene TRBJ1-5; TRBD1 matches 7 bases. The CDR3 is made up of 13 amino acids. Germline assignment: CDR1 MNHEY and CDR2 SVGAGI. V shed 6 bases, J shed 3 bases, and the junction held 2 bases outside the gene matches. CDR3 sequence: CASRTGFNQPQHF. In DNA, the CDR3 is TGTGCCAGCAGGACAGGGTTCAATCAGCCCCAGCATTTT.

CDR3 DNA: TGCGCCAGCAGCTTGCAACAGGGGGCCAGGGACGAGCAGTACTTC. Translation: CASSLQQGARDEQYF. This rearrangement joins TRBV5-1 to TRBJ2-7; 9 positions match TRBD1. Germline values: CDR1 SGHRS, CDR2 YFSETQ. V dropped 1 base and J dropped 5; count of bases not matched to a gene: 7. The length of the CDR3 is 15 residues. Based on the CDR3 plus reference TRBV5-1 and TRBJ2-7, the full variable domain is KAGVTQTPRYLIKTRGQQVTLSCSPISGHRSVSWYQQTPGQGLQFLFEYFSETQRNKGNFPGRFSGRQFSNSRSEMNVSTLELGDSALYLCASSLQQGARDEQYFGPGTRLTVT.

J is TRBJ1-1 and V is TRBV10-3; unclear D gene. V lost 10 bases and J lost 3, with 24 bases in between. The CDR3 loop spans 16 amino acids. Germline assignment: CDR1 ENHRY and CDR2 SYGVKD. CDR3 in amino acids: CATLGSLLQRDTEAFF. CDR3 coding DNA: TGTGCCACCCTAGGTTCCCTACTCCAAAGGGACACTGAAGCTTTCTTT.

The rearrangement joins TRBV4-2 to TRBJ2-1, with 12 bases aligning to TRBD2. CDR1 is LGHNA, CDR2 YNFKEQ, per germline. The V segment lost 7 bases and the J segment 0 bases; nucleotides outside the gene matches: 13. This CDR3 contains 19 residues. For the CDR3, the DNA is TGTGCCAGCACCCAGGGGCTAGCGGGGGGGCCCAGCTCCTACAATGAGCAGTTCTTC. Its protein product is CASTQGLAGGPSSYNEQFF.

In nucleotides, the CDR3 is TGTGCCAGCAACGGGACTCAGTTTAGCTCCTACAATGAGCAGTTCTTC. This gives the protein CASNGTQFSSYNEQFF. The gene calls are TRBV6-4 and TRBJ2-1, with D tentatively TRBD2 (6 bases). The germline V gene encodes CDR1 MRHNA and CDR2 SNTAGT. The CDR3 has 16 residues. V lost 7 bases to trimming and J lost 0 bases, with 16 bases between them.

A note on this clone: Other DNA sequences in this specimen translate into the identical CDR3. The chain has TRBV7-9 and TRBJ1-1; TRBD1 is a possible D gene (5 bases). The V end was cut by 0 bases, the J end by 5 bases, with 10 bases between. CDR3 length equals 14 residues. The V gene's germline CDR1 is SEHNR and CDR2 FQNEAQ (reference sequence). CDR3 nucleotides: TGTGCCAGCAGCTTAGCGGGGGTTGGGACTGAAGCTTTCTTT. Residues: CASSLAGVGTEAFF.

This chain connects TRBV6-6 to TRBJ1-1, with a weak D call TRBD1 (5 bases). Trimming shortened V by 5 bases and J by 8 bases, and 21 bases separated the two germline ends. Germline loops: CDR1 MNHNY, CDR2 SVGAGI (reference sequence). The CDR3 length is 15 residues. In DNA, the CDR3 is TGTGCCAGCAGTGGCGCCGGGACCCGGGAGGTGGAAGCTTTCTTT. It codes for CASSGAGTREVEAFF.

Of note for this clone: In the same sample, other DNA sequences code for this CDR3. The chain uses TRBV2 and TRBJ2-7; 7 bases map to TRBD1. CDR1 SNHLY and CDR2 FYNNEI come from the germline V gene. The CDR3 length is 12 residues. J gave up 4 bases and V 5 bases, and 2 bases lay outside the gene matches. The CDR3 here is CASSRQGYEQYF. CDR3 DNA sequence: TGTGCCAGCAGTCGACAGGGATACGAGCAGTACTTC.

V usage is TRBV27 and J usage is TRBJ2-7; 7 nucleotides align to TRBD1. The CDR3 loop spans 16 amino acids. V was clipped by 6 bases and J by 2 bases; unmatched bases: 13. Germline loops: CDR1 MNHEY, CDR2 SMNVEV (reference sequence). The CDR3 sequence: CASRTSPGGATYEQYF. CDR3 sequence (DNA): TGTGCCAGCAGGACCTCTCCAGGGGGTGCTACCTACGAGCAGTACTTC.

The chain recombines TRBV7-9 with TRBJ1-3, with D tentatively TRBD1 (5 bases). The CDR3 covers 16 residues. CDR1 and CDR2 (germline): SEHNR, FQNEAQ (reference sequence). V dropped 4 bases and J dropped 0 bases, with 13 bases sitting between them. CDR3 in amino acids: CASSSGLTASGNTIYF. Here the CDR3 DNA reads TGTGCCAGCAGCTCGGGACTGACAGCCTCTGGAAACACCATATATTTT.

The rearrangement joins TRBV6-2 or TRBV6-3 to TRBJ1-5; unclear D gene. V lost 1 base, J lost 1 base, and 2 bases lay in between. CDR1 MNHEY and CDR2 SVGEGT come from the germline V gene. The CDR3 sequence is 13 residues long. The CDR3 here is CASSYWSNQPQHF. DNA for the CDR3: TGTGCCAGCAGTTACTGGAGCAATCAGCCCCAGCATTTT.

This chain connects TRBV28 to TRBJ2-7, with D tentatively TRBD2 (5 bases). Per germline, CDR1 MDHEN and CDR2 SYDVKM. The CDR3 is 15 residues long. V was pared by 4 bases and J by 0 bases, with 13 bases between. DNA of the CDR3: TGTGCCAGCAGTTCTCACGGAGGCGGCTCCTACGAGCAGTACTTC. It specifies CASSSHGGGSYEQYF.

The CDR3, as DNA: TGTGCCAGCAGCCTACAAGTGGGGTTAGAATCACCCCTCCACTTT. This encodes CASSLQVGLESPLHF. This sequence joins TRBV3-1 (or the pseudogene TRBV3-2) and TRBJ1-6; D is uncertain. CDR1 LGHDT and CDR2 YNNKEL come from the germline V gene (reference sequence). Between the trimmed V and J ends, which lost 4 bases and 10 bases, there was a span of 17 bases. The CDR3 loop spans 15 amino acids.

CDR3 region: CASSPPDIYGYTF. As DNA, the CDR3 is TGTGCCAGCAGTCCCCCGGACATCTATGGCTACACCTTC. The chain is built from TRBV28 and TRBJ1-2, with a possible D match to TRBD1 (5 bases). Germline CDR1 and CDR2: MDHEN and SYDVKM. The CDR3 covers 13 residues. Trimming pared 5 bases from V and 4 bases from J, leaving 11 bases between.

This clone was found once. The rearrangement uses TRBV2 and TRBJ2-7; weak D call: TRBD1 (5 bases). V was trimmed by 4 bases and J by 12 bases, leaving 19 bases between them. Looked up from germline, CDR1 is SNHLY and CDR2 is FYNNEI. CDR3 length equals 13 residues. CDR3 in amino acids: CASSAREWGYGYF. For the CDR3, the DNA is TGTGCCAGCAGTGCCAGAGAATGGGGCTATGGGTACTTC.

The J gene is TRBJ1-5, the V gene TRBV21-1; TRBD1 reflects the table's D call only, with no check against the DNA. TRBV21-1 counts as a pseudogene. The CDR3 is made up of 19 amino acids. The CDR3 DNA reads TGTGCCAGCAGCAAAGACCCGGGACAGTTATTTTATAGCAATCAGCCCCAGCATTTT. Protein: CASSKDPGQLFYSNQPQHF.

The chain has TRBV7-9 and TRBJ1-5, with a weak D call TRBD1 (5 bases). Germline V gives CDR1 SEHNR, CDR2 FQNEAQ (reference sequence). Trimming stripped 0 bases from V and 7 bases from J, with 7 bases between. The CDR3 sequence is 13 residues long. In DNA form, the CDR3 reads TGTGCCAGCAGCTTAGCGGGGGAACAGCCCCAGCATTTT. This translates into CASSLAGEQPQHF.

This clone appeared a few times. The chain uses TRBV5-6 and TRBJ2-3; D is undetermined. CDR1 is SGHDT and CDR2 is YYEEEE in the germline V gene. V was pared by 4 bases and J by 2 bases, with 14 bases between. This CDR3 region has 15 residues. The CDR3 protein is CASSPNFADTDTQYF. The CDR3, as DNA: TGTGCCAGCAGCCCAAACTTTGCGGACACAGATACGCAGTATTTT.

The J gene is TRBJ2-3, the V gene TRBV11-2; D ambiguous. The CDR3 contains 15 residues. CDR1 and CDR2 from the germline V gene are SGHAT and FQNNGV. The V end was cut by 3 bases, the J end by 0 bases, with 10 bases between. The CDR3 region has the DNA TGTGCCAGCAGCTTCGGAAGGTCTAGCACAGATACGCAGTATTTT. Translated: CASSFGRSSTDTQYF.

This clone was seen only once. The chain combines TRBV18 with TRBJ2-1; unclear D gene. CDR3 length: 12 residues. Trimming stripped 2 bases from V and 8 bases from J, with 7 bases between. The V gene's germline CDR1 is KGHSH and CDR2 LQKENI. CDR3 region: CASSPYNDEQFF. CDR3 DNA: TGTGCCAGCTCACCATATAACGATGAGCAGTTCTTC.

This chain joins TRBV24-1 and TRBJ2-4; D unresolved. CDR3 length: 14 amino acids. V was trimmed by 4 bases and J by 5 bases, leaving 11 bases between them. CDR1 KGHDR and CDR2 SFDVKD come from the germline V gene. The CDR3 sequence is CATSDSNRENIQYF. The CDR3 DNA follows: TGTGCCACCAGTGACTCCAACCGGGAAAACATTCAGTACTTC.

The genes are TRBV5-6 and TRBJ2-7, with no clear D. CDR3 length: 12 residues. V shed 6 bases and J shed 1 base, with 8 bases lying between them. Germline assignment: CDR1 SGHDT and CDR2 YYEEEE. The CDR3 sequence is CASNGQSYEQYF. The CDR3 DNA reads as TGTGCCAGCAACGGGCAGTCCTACGAGCAGTACTTC.